Below, 10 T cell receptor beta chains from the same sample are listed, as sequenced in a study of cytomegalovirus exposure and HLA in healthy donors. TCRdb's table, derived via immunoSEQ multiplex PCR, lists solely in-frame clones and lacks some. Of tens of thousands of clones in the sample, just over 90% were seen once. Sequenced sample: PBMCs. These receptors were taken from a young man in good health and CMV-seronegative.

CDR3 sequence (DNA): TGTGCCAGTTCAGCGCCTGCAGGGGGTCATAACTATGGCTACACCTTC. Residues: CASSAPAGGHNYGYTF. The chain joins TRBV9 to TRBJ1-2, with 7 nucleotides matching TRBD1. Trimming cost V 8 bases and J 1 base; bases outside gene matches: 14. Germline V lookup: CDR1 SGDLS, CDR2 YYNGEE. This CDR3 has 16 residues. Complete variable domain (other parts from reference TRBV9 and TRBJ1-2): DSGVTQTPKHLITATGQRVTLRCSPRSGDLSVYWYQQSLDQGLQFLIQYYNGEERAKGNILERFSAQQFPDLHSELNLSSLELGDSALYFCASSAPAGGHNYGYTFGSGTRLTVV.

In this sample, this clone turned up once. The chain combines TRBV7-6 with TRBJ2-3; 7 bases align to TRBD2. Per the germline V gene, CDR1 is SGHVS and CDR2 is FNYEAQ. This CDR3 has 15 residues. With 5 bases clipped from V and 1 base from J, the junction kept 6 bases outside the gene matches. The DNA for the CDR3 is TGTGCCAGCAGCATTCGGGACTACGGCACAGATACGCAGTATTTT. Translating it yields CASSIRDYGTDTQYF.

In its sample, this clone was seen a few times. This chain uses TRBV11-2 with TRBJ1-5, with TRBD1 matching 8 bases. Germline assignment: CDR1 SGHAT and CDR2 FQNNGV. Trimming took 1 base from V and 7 from J; bases not matched to a gene: 3. This CDR3 is 14 amino acids long. The CDR3 DNA sequence: TGTGCCAGCAGCTTAGGACAGGGGCGCCAGCCCCAGCATTTT. Its translation is CASSLGQGRQPQHF.

The rearrangement joins TRBV2 to TRBJ2-7, with a weak D call TRBD2 (6 bases). V was trimmed by 5 bases and J by 5 bases, leaving 19 bases between them. This CDR3 comprises 15 residues. Germline V gene sequence: CDR1 SNHLY, CDR2 FYNNEI. The CDR3 loop is CASSPQGLRRNEQYF. The CDR3 region has the DNA TGTGCCAGCAGTCCGCAGGGACTTCGCCGGAACGAGCAGTACTTC.

The chain links TRBV7-9 to TRBJ2-1; 10 nucleotides align to TRBD2. CDR3 length: 16 residues. The ends lost 4 bases at V and 2 bases at J; junction bases unmatched: 5. The V gene's germline CDR1 is SEHNR and CDR2 FQNEAQ (reference sequence). This CDR3 reads CASSSLAGATYNEQFF. In nucleotides, the CDR3 is TGTGCCAGCAGCTCTCTAGCGGGAGCAACCTACAATGAGCAGTTCTTC.

This chain joins TRBV29-1 and TRBJ2-3, with a possible D match to TRBD1 (6 bases). V shed 3 bases and J shed 0 bases, with 13 bases lying between them. Per the germline V gene, CDR1 is SQVTM and CDR2 is ANQGSEA. The CDR3 spans 15 residues. For the CDR3, the DNA is TGCAGCGTTGACCTACCGGGACACAGCACAGATACGCAGTATTTT. It is translated as CSVDLPGHSTDTQYF.

The chain employs TRBV11-2 and TRBJ1-1; D is perhaps TRBD1 (5 bases). Germline assignment: CDR1 SGHAT and CDR2 FQNNGV. The CDR3 has 18 residues. Trimming took off 5 bases at V and 0 bases at J, with 22 bases between the two ends. CDR3 in amino acids: CASSHPEGAALMNTEAFF. In nucleotides, the CDR3 is TGTGCCAGCAGCCATCCGGAAGGGGCGGCTTTAATGAACACTGAAGCTTTCTTT.

The genes are TRBV28 and TRBJ2-1, with D possibly being TRBD2 (5 bases). From germline, CDR1 is MDHEN and CDR2 SYDVKM. This CDR3 contains 14 residues. V lost 5 bases, J lost 6 bases, and 14 bases lay in between. The CDR3 nucleotides are TGTGCCAGCAGTCCGGCGTACAGCGGCAATGAGCAGTTCTTC. Translated, it gives CASSPAYSGNEQFF.

V usage is TRBV19 and J usage is TRBJ2-3; D is uncertain. CDR1 and CDR2 (germline): LNHDA, SQIVND (reference sequence). Between the trimmed V and J ends, which lost 7 bases and 3 bases, there was a span of 14 bases. This CDR3 region has 14 residues. CDR3 nucleotides: TGTGCCAGTACCCAGGCCCCTTTGACAGATACGCAGTATTTT. This gives the protein CASTQAPLTDTQYF.

This chain connects TRBV28 to TRBJ2-7, with D possibly matching TRBD2 (5 bases). V gave up 6 bases and J gave up 5 bases, with 17 bases separating them. The CDR3 runs 14 residues. Germline V gene lookup returns CDR1 MDHEN and CDR2 SYDVKM. The CDR3 nucleotides are TGTGCCAGCAGACGTTCGGGGAATATCCACGAGCAGTACTTC. Its translation is CASRRSGNIHEQYF.